This T cell receptor (beta chain) is drawn from a study of cytomegalovirus exposure and HLA in healthy donors. Whole-study results and caveats: Reported findings show TCR beta sequences accurately forecast HLA-A and HLA-B alleles in most subjects. The dataset shows that most TCR sequences were rare, while some public TCRs occurred in many donors.

PCR amplification relied on 60 Vbeta primers (plus 13 Jbeta primers). The data were produced by immunoSEQ multiplex PCR, yet TCRdb's version contains in-frame clones alone and is incomplete. Of 180,000 or so clones detected, about three quarters appear once; the ten largest clones hold around 15%. Remarks on this clone: As yet, its antigen is unknown.

Trimming left V 4 bases short and J 6 bases short, with 17 bases between. CDR1 SGHRS and CDR2 YFSETQ come from the germline V gene. The CDR3 runs 15 residues. The sample taken for sequencing was PBMCs. V is TRBV5-1 and J is TRBJ1-5; no definite D call. This TCR came from a man aged 45 to 65 in good health and CMV-seropositive. The CDR3 bases are TGCGCCAGCAGCCCGAGTGGGCAGAATAGTCAGCCCCAGCATTTT. Translated: CASSPSGQNSQPQHF.